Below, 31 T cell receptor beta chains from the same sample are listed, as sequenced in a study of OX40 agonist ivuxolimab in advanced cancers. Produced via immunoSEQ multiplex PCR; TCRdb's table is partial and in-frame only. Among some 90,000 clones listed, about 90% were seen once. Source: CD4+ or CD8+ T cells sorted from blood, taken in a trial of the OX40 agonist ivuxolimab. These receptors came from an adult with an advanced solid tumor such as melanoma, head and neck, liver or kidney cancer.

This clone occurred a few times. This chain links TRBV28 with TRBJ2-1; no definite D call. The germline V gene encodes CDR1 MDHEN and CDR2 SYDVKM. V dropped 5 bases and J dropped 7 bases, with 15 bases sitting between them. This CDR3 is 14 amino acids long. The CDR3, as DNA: TGTGCCAGCAGTAAAGGCACCCGTGGGAATGAGCAGTTCTTC. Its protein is CASSKGTRGNEQFF.

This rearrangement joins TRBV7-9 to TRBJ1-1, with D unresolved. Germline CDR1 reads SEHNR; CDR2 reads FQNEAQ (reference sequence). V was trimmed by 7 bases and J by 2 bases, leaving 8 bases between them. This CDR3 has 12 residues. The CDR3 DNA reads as TGTGCCAGCAAGGAACTCAACACTGAAGCTTTCTTT. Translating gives CASKELNTEAFF. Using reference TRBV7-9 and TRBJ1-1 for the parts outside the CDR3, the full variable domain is DTGVSQNPRHKITKRGQNVTFRCDPISEHNRLYWYRQTLGQGPEFLTYFQNEAQLEKSRLLSDRFSAERPKGSFSTLEIQRTEQGDSAMYLCASKELNTEAFFGQGTRLTVV.

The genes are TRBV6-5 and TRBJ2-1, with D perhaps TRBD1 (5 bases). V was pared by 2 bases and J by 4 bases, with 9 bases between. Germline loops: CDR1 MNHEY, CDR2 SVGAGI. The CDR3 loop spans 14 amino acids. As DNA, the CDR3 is TGTGCCAGCAGTTACGGGGCAGCATACAATGAGCAGTTCTTC. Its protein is CASSYGAAYNEQFF.

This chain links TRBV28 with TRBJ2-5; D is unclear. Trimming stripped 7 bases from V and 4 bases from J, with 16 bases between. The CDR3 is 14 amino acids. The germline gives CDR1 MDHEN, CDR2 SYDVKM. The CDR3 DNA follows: TGTGCCAGCAAAGCCCGCGTCTGGGGAGAGACCCAGTACTTC. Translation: CASKARVWGETQYF.

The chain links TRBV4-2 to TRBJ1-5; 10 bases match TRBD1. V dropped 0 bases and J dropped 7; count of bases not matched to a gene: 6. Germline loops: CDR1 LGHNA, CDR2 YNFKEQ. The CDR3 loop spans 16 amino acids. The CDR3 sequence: CASSQDPGQGKQPQHF. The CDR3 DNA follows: TGTGCCAGCAGCCAAGACCCGGGACAGGGGAAACAGCCCCAGCATTTT.

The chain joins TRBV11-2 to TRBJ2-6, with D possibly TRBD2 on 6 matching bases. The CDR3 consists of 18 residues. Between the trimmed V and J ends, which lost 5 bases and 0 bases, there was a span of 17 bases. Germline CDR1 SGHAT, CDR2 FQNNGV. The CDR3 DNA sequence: TGTGCCAGCAGCACCAGACGGAGGGAGAGCTCTGGGGCCAACGTCCTGACTTTC. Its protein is CASSTRRRESSGANVLTF.

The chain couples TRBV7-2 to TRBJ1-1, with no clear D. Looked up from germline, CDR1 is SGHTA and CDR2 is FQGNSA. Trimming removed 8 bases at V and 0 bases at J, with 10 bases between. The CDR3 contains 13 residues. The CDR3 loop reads CASRRSLNTEAFF. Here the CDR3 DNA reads TGTGCCAGCCGCCGAAGCCTGAACACTGAAGCTTTCTTT.

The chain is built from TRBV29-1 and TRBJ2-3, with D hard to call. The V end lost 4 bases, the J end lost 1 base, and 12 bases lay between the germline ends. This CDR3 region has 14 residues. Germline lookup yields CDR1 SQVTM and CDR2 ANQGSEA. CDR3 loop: CSVAPHGRTDTQYF. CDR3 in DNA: TGCAGCGTTGCCCCTCACGGGCGCACAGATACGCAGTATTTT.

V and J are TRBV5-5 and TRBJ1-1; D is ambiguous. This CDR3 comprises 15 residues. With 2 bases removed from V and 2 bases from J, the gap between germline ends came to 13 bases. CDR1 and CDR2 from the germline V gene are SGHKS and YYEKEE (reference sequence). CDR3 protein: CASSLTVTANTEAFF. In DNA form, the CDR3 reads TGTGCCAGCAGCTTAACGGTCACAGCTAACACTGAAGCTTTCTTT.

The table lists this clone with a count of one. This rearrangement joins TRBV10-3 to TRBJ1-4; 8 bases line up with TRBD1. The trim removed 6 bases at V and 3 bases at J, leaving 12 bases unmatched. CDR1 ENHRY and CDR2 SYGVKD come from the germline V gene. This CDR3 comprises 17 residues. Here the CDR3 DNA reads TGTGCCATCAGACCAGGACAGGGAGGAGAGGCTAATGAAAAACTGTTTTTT. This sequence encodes CAIRPGQGGEANEKLFF.

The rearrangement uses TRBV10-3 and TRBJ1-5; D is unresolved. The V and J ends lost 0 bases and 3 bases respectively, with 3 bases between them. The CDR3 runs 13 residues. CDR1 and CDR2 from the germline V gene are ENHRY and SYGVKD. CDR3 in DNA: TGTGCCATCAGTGAGTCGACCAATCAGCCCCAGCATTTT. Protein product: CAISESTNQPQHF.

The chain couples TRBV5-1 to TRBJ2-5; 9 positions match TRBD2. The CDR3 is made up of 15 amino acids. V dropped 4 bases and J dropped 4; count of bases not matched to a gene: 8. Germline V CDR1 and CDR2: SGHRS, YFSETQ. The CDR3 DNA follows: TGCGCCAGCAGCGCGCAGGGACTAGCTATAGAGACCCAGTACTTC. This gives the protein CASSAQGLAIETQYF.

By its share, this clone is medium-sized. CDR3 nucleotides: TGTGCCAGCAGCCCTGTGACAAATCCCAGGGGTGATACGCAGTATTTT. Encoded protein: CASSPVTNPRGDTQYF. This sequence joins TRBV7-2 and TRBJ2-3, with D perhaps matching TRBD1 (6 bases). Trimming left V 5 bases short and J 6 bases short, with 21 bases between. Germline V gene lookup returns CDR1 SGHTA and CDR2 FQGNSA. The CDR3 loop spans 16 amino acids.

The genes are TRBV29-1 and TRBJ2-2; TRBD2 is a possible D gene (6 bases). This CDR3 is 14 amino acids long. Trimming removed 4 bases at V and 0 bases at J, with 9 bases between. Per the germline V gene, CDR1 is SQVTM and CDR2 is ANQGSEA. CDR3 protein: CSVVGDSNTGELFF. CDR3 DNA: TGCAGCGTTGTTGGGGACTCGAACACCGGGGAGCTGTTTTTT.

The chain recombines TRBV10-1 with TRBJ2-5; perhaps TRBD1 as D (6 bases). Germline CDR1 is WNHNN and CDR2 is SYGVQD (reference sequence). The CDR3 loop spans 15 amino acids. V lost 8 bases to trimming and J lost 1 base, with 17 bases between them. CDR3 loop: CASPEDSHTQETQYF. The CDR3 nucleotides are TGCGCCAGCCCGGAGGACAGTCATACCCAAGAGACCCAGTACTTC.

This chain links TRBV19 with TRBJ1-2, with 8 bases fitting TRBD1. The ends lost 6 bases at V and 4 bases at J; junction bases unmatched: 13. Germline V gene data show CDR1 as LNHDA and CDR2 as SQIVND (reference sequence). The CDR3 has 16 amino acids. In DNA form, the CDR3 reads TGTGCCAGTAGCCCCCTGGACAGGGCGAAGGGCTATGGCTACACCTTC. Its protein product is CASSPLDRAKGYGYTF.

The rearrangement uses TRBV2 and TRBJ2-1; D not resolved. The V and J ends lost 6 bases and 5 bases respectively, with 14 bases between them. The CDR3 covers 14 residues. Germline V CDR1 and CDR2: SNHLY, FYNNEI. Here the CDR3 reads CASRGWAGNNEQFF. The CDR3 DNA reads TGTGCCAGCAGGGGCTGGGCAGGAAACAATGAGCAGTTCTTC.

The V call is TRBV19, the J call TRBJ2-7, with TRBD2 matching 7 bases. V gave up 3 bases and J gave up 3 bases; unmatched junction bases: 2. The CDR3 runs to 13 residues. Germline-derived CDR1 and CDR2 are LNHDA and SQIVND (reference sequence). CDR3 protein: CASSMASGYEQYF. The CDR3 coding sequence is TGTGCCAGTAGTATGGCTAGCGGCTACGAGCAGTACTTC.

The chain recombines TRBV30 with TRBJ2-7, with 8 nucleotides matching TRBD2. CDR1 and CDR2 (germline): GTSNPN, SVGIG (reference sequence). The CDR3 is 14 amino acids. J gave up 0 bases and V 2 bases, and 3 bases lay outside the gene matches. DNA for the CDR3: TGTGCCTGGAGTACGGGGGGGACCTCCTACGAGCAGTACTTC. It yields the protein CAWSTGGTSYEQYF.

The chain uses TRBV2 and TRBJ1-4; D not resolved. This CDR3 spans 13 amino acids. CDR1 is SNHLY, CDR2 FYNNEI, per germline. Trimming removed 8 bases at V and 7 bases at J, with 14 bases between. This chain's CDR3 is CASRRDLIEKLFF. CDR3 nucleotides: TGTGCCAGCCGGCGGGATTTAATTGAAAAACTGTTTTTT.

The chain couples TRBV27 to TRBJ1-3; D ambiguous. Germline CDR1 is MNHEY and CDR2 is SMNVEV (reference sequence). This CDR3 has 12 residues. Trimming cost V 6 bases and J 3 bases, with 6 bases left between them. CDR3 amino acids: CASRSGGNTIYF. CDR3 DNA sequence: TGTGCCAGCAGATCTGGTGGAAACACCATATATTTT.

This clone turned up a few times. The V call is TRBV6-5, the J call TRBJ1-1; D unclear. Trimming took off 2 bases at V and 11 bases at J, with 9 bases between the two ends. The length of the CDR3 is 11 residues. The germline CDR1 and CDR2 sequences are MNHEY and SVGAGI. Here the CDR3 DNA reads TGTGCCAGCAGTTACGGAGGACTCGCTTTCTTT. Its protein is CASSYGGLAFF.

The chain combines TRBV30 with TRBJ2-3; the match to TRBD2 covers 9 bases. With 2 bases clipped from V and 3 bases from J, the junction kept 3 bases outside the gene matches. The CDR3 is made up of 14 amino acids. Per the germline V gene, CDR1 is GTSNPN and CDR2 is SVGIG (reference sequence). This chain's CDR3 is CAWSPGLATDTQYF. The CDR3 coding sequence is TGTGCCTGGAGTCCGGGACTAGCAACAGATACGCAGTATTTT.

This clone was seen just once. The DNA of the CDR3 is TGTGCCAGCAGCTCTGACAGAGATCAGCCCCAGCATTTT. This gives the protein CASSSDRDQPQHF. The V call is TRBV5-6, the J call TRBJ1-5; tentative D call: TRBD1 (5 bases). The CDR3 loop spans 13 amino acids. Trimming took 3 bases from V and 5 from J, leaving 9 bases between them. Germline CDR1 reads SGHDT; CDR2 reads YYEEEE.

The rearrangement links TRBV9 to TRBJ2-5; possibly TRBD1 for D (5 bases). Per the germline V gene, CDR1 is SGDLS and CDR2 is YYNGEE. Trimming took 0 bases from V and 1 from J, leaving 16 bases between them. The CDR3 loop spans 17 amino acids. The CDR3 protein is CASSVGFDSYGQETQYF. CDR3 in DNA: TGTGCCAGCAGCGTAGGATTCGACAGCTACGGCCAAGAGACCCAGTACTTC.

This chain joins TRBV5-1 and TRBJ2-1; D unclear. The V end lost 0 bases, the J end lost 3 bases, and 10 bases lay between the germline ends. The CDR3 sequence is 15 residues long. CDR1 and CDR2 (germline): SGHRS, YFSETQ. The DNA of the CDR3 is TGCGCCAGCAGCTTGGCCCCGTTTGGCTACAATGAGCAGTTCTTC. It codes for CASSLAPFGYNEQFF.

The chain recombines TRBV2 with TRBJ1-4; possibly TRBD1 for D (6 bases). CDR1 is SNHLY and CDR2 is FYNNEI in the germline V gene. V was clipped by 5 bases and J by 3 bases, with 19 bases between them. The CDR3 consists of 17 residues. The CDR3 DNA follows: TGTGCCAGCAGTCGGATAGAAGGACAGTCAGCTAATGAAAAACTGTTTTTT. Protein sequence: CASSRIEGQSANEKLFF.

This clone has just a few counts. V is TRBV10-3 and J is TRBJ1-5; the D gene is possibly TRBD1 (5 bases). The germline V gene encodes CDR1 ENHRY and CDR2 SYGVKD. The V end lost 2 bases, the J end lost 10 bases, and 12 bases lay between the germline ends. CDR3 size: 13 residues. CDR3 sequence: CAISEAGDPPQHF. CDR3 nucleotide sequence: TGTGCCATCAGTGAGGCGGGGGACCCTCCCCAGCATTTT.

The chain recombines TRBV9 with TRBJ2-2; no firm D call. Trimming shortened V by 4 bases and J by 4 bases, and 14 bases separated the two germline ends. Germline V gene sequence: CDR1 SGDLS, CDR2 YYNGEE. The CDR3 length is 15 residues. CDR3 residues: CASSMGPPGTGELFF. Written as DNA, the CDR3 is TGTGCCAGCAGCATGGGTCCTCCTGGCACCGGGGAGCTGTTTTTT. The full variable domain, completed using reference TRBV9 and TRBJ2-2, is DSGVTQTPKHLITATGQRVTLRCSPRSGDLSVYWYQQSLDQGLQFLIQYYNGEERAKGNILERFSAQQFPDLHSELNLSSLELGDSALYFCASSMGPPGTGELFFGEGSRLTVL.

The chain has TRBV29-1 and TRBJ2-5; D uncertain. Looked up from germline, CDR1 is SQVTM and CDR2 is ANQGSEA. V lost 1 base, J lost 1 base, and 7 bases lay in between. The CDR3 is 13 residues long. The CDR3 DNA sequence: TGCAGCGTTGAAGGGGCCATCCAAGAGACCCAGTACTTC. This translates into CSVEGAIQETQYF.

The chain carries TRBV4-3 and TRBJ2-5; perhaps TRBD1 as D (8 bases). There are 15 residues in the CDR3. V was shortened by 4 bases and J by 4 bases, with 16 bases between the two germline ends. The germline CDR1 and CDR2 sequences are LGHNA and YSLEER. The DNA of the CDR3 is TGCGCCAGCAGCCCGAACAGGGGGGGGAGAGAGACCCAGTACTTC. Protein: CASSPNRGGRETQYF.